This T cell receptor (beta chain) was captured in a study of radiotherapy plus CTLA-4 blockade in lung cancer. Study overall: Objective responses emerged in about 20% of patients, and over 30% attained disease control. Whole-study results and caveats: Reports identified early blood T cell clone dynamics, with interferon-beta, as the best response predictor. Radiotherapy was combined with ipilimumab, and tumor-derived TCR clones then expanded in blood.

Worth noting for this clone: Its specificity is unknown.

Libraries were prepared by immunoSEQ multiplex PCR; TCRdb keeps only in-frame clonotypes and omits some of them. The sample has some 60,000 clones; 60% to 80% are singletons. Focal radiation plus CTLA-4 blockade with ipilimumab was administered to patients who had chemo-refractory metastatic non-small-cell lung cancer. Trimming at V came to 5 bases and at J to 4 bases, leaving 9 bases not matched to a gene. The CDR3 is made up of 14 amino acids. Germline lookup yields CDR1 SGHRS and CDR2 YFSETQ. The starting material was peripheral blood, obtained from a patient treated with radiotherapy plus ipilimumab. The clonotype originates from a human donor with non-small cell lung cancer who had a complete response to radiotherapy plus ipilimumab. This rearrangement joins TRBV5-1 to TRBJ2-7, with TRBD1 matching over 7 bases. The DNA for the CDR3 is TGCGCCAGCAGTTCCGGGACAGACGGGTACGAGCAGTACTTC. It is translated as CASSSGTDGYEQYF.